These 2 T cell receptor beta chains were sequenced from one sample in a study of blood T cell dynamics during melanoma immunotherapy (dated by TCRdb to the early 2020s). The library came from the immunoSEQ multiplex PCR assay. TCRdb's version of the immuneACCESS table is confined to in-frame rearrangements and falls short of the full clone set. An unresolved V gene accounts for under half of the shortfall where checked; the remainder is of unknown origin. Recorded for this sample are 15,000 to 20,000 clones; 91% of them occurred a single time. The leading ten clones occupy 1.8% of the sample. According to the study, the label for this sample's time point signals: pre-treatment baseline. Specimen: blood, collected from a patient treated with checkpoint blockade. These receptors came from a human donor with melanoma.

This clone was detected only a few times. The rearrangement links TRBV6-6 to TRBJ1-2, with 9 nucleotides matching TRBD1. The ends lost 6 bases at V and 8 bases at J; junction bases unmatched: 13. The CDR3 covers 15 residues. Germline loops: CDR1 MNHNY, CDR2 SVGAGI (reference sequence). CDR3 sequence (DNA): TGTGCCAGCAGGGGGCCGGGACAGGGCAGGGAGGGCTACACCTTC. It encodes CASRGPGQGREGYTF.

This rearrangement joins TRBV6-5 to TRBJ2-6, with TRBD2 as a possible D gene (5 bases). Trimming cost V 0 bases and J 1 base, with 7 bases left between them. The CDR3 is 16 residues long. The V gene's germline CDR1 is MNHEY and CDR2 SVGAGI. The CDR3 region is CASSYSPGSGANVLTF. As DNA, the CDR3 is TGTGCCAGCAGTTACTCGCCGGGATCTGGGGCCAACGTCCTGACTTTC.